The 10 T cell receptor beta chains listed next were all sequenced from one sample in a study of blood T cell repertoires in COVID-19. This table comes from immunoSEQ multiplex PCR, and its TCRdb copy is limited to in-frame clones, with some not included. Counted here are 60,000 to 95,000 clones, about 90% occurring once; the ten biggest clones make up under 6%. The sequenced material came from peripheral blood. The receptor source for this set is a human donor in a cohort sampled during active COVID-19.

This clone was observed once. The chain recombines TRBV10-2 with TRBJ2-1; 9 bases agree with TRBD2. V shed 6 bases, J shed 5 bases, and the junction held 2 bases outside the gene matches. This CDR3 region has 13 residues. Looked up from germline, CDR1 is WSHSY and CDR2 is SAAADI. Written as DNA, the CDR3 is TGCGCCAGCAGAGTAGCGGGGGACAATGAGCAGTTCTTC. Translated, it gives CASRVAGDNEQFF.

The chain carries TRBV6-6 and TRBJ2-1; perhaps TRBD2 as D (6 bases). Germline CDR1 and CDR2: MNHNY and SVGAGI (reference sequence). The CDR3 is made up of 15 amino acids. V was cut by 6 bases and J by 0 bases, with 12 bases left in between. The DNA of the CDR3 is TGTGCCAGCAGGCCCCGGGGGACCTCCTACAATGAGCAGTTCTTC. Protein: CASRPRGTSYNEQFF.

The chain couples TRBV4-2 to TRBJ2-3; tentatively, D is TRBD1 (6 bases). The germline V gene encodes CDR1 LGHNA and CDR2 YNFKEQ. V lost 0 bases, J lost 5 bases, and 18 bases lay in between. The CDR3 covers 17 residues. CDR3 in amino acids: CASSQEHNRVVGDTQYF. CDR3 coding DNA: TGTGCCAGCAGCCAAGAACACAACAGGGTAGTGGGAGATACGCAGTATTTT.

V gene TRBV9 combines with J gene TRBJ2-7; perhaps TRBD1 as D (6 bases). Germline values: CDR1 SGDLS, CDR2 YYNGEE. Trimming shortened V by 4 bases and J by 6 bases, and 17 bases separated the two germline ends. The CDR3 totals 14 residues. The CDR3 DNA reads TGTGCCAGCAGCCCCTACAGGGCCGAGGGCGAGCAGTACTTC. It translates to CASSPYRAEGEQYF. Supplemented by reference TRBV9 and TRBJ2-7, the full variable domain reads DSGVTQTPKHLITATGQRVTLRCSPRSGDLSVYWYQQSLDQGLQFLIQYYNGEERAKGNILERFSAQQFPDLHSELNLSSLELGDSALYFCASSPYRAEGEQYFGPGTRLTVT.

J is TRBJ2-2 and V is TRBV14, with 9 nucleotides matching TRBD1. V lost 5 bases, J lost 4 bases, and 5 bases stayed unmatched. From germline, CDR1 is SGHDN and CDR2 FVKESK. This CDR3 contains 15 residues. In DNA form, the CDR3 reads TGTGCCAGCAGCGTCCGGGACAGGGCCACCGGGGAGCTGTTTTTT. This translates into CASSVRDRATGELFF.

V and J are TRBV9 and TRBJ2-3; 11 nucleotides align to TRBD2. CDR3 length: 16 amino acids. J gave up 10 bases and V 0 bases, and 10 bases lay outside the gene matches. Germline V gene lookup returns CDR1 SGDLS and CDR2 YYNGEE. The DNA of the CDR3 is TGTGCCAGCAGCGTAGGTACTAGCGGGAGCAGGGGGGCGCAGTATTTT. This sequence encodes CASSVGTSGSRGAQYF.

The chain recombines TRBV7-9 with TRBJ2-7, with D perhaps TRBD1 (5 bases). This CDR3 contains 14 residues. Trimming stripped 3 bases from V and 3 bases from J, with 12 bases between. Germline-derived CDR1 and CDR2 are SEHNR and FQNEAQ (reference sequence). CDR3 DNA sequence: TGTGCCAGCAGCTTTTTTTCAGGGAACTACGAGCAGTACTTC. Amino acids: CASSFFSGNYEQYF. Together with reference TRBV7-9 and TRBJ2-7, the CDR3 gives the full variable domain: DTGVSQNPRHKITKRGQNVTFRCDPISEHNRLYWYRQTLGQGPEFLTYFQNEAQLEKSRLLSDRFSAERPKGSFSTLEIQRTEQGDSAMYLCASSFFSGNYEQYFGPGTRLTVT.

This sequence joins TRBV27 and TRBJ2-2; perhaps TRBD1 as D (6 bases). CDR1 and CDR2 from the germline V gene are MNHEY and SMNVEV (reference sequence). The CDR3 totals 16 residues. The V and J ends lost 2 bases and 8 bases respectively, with 18 bases between them. In DNA form, the CDR3 reads TGTGCCAGCAGTTTAGGAGGACAGAGGATGGGAGGGGAGCTGTTTTTT. This translates into CASSLGGQRMGGELFF.

The chain is built from TRBV6-6 and TRBJ1-2; 8 bases line up with TRBD1. Germline trimming cut 5 bases from V and 4 bases from J; bases unmatched to any gene: 6. The CDR3 totals 14 residues. CDR1 and CDR2 from the germline V gene are MNHNY and SVGAGI (reference sequence). The DNA for the CDR3 is TGTGCCAGCAGTCGATCCGGGACAGGCTATGGCTACACCTTC. Translation gives CASSRSGTGYGYTF.

The V call is TRBV5-1, the J call TRBJ2-1, with 15 nucleotides matching TRBD2. Trimming took 4 bases from V and 8 from J; bases not matched to a gene: 4. The CDR3 is made up of 15 amino acids. Looked up from germline, CDR1 is SGHRS and CDR2 is YFSETQ. The CDR3 DNA reads TGCGCCAGCAGCCGGACTAGCGGGGGGGCCCATGAGCAGTTCTTC. This gives the protein CASSRTSGGAHEQFF.